This T cell receptor (beta chain) appears in the sequencing data of a study of blood T cell repertoires in COVID-19. Study-level information: There were acute and convalescent COVID-19 samples, and they came from the United States, Italy and Spain. PBMCs, B-cell-depleted T cells, or T cells were the source of the cDNA or gDNA that made up the material.

Original processing methods: Scientists estimated how many nucleated cells there were by amplifying reference gene primers. Method: immunoSEQ multiplex PCR; TCRdb's copy keeps in-frame clones and lacks some. The DNA gave D and trimming, while V, J and clone size come from that table. The sample shows some 200,000 clones, over 75% of them seen only once. Germline CDR1 reads MNHEY; CDR2 reads SVGEGT. Trimming took off 3 bases at V and 8 bases at J, with 8 bases between the two ends. CDR3 length equals 12 residues. This clone was recorded at least ten times. The TCR originated in a man at least 80 years old with acute or convalescent COVID-19. This chain links TRBV6-2 or TRBV6-3 with TRBJ2-1; D is undetermined. Sequenced: peripheral blood. CDR3 amino acids: CASSYWSHEQFF. The CDR3 nucleotides are TGTGCCAGCAGTTATTGGAGCCATGAGCAGTTCTTC.